This entry concerns a single T cell receptor (beta chain). There is no known antigen for this receptor. No much larger clone is present one base from it, and per-base qualities are unavailable. Sample time point, as interpreted from the label and publication: 2015-2016 season, 7 days after influenza vaccination. Seasonal inactivated influenza vaccine (Fluvarix) was administered to adults, and sorted blood CD4 subsets were tracked by TCRB sequencing before and after vaccination. To be eligible, subjects had to live in the community and must not have received influenza vaccine in the previous 6 months. Subjects were excluded for influenza vaccine contraindications, substance abuse, HIV/AIDS, active malignancy, immunomodulatory medication, or active illness such as respiratory infection. At each time point, roughly 35 to 110 mL of blood was collected. PBMC were isolated using Ficoll-Paque PLUS or SepMate separation. As a non-Tfh subset for comparison, CXCR5- memory CD4 T cells were sorted. Cell subsets were sorted from PBMC on a BD FACS Aria before DNA extraction.

The sample belongs to a study of follicular helper T cells after annual influenza vaccination (dated by TCRdb to between 2016 and 2019). For the study in its entirety: After each seasonal influenza vaccination, blood samples were collected on days 0, 7 and 28. To look at recall of cTfh clones, some subjects were tracked through successive annual vaccinations covering the 2013-2014, 2014-2015 and 2015-2016 seasons. One week after vaccination, a second recruited cohort of roughly 12 subjects (Table S1) displayed a similar ICOS+CD38+ cTfh response. Six subjects had multi-year samples: four covered two vaccination seasons and two covered three seasons. Samples from 2013-2014 were cryopreserved, whereas samples from about 2015 were processed immediately after collection. Results the study describes overall, beyond this receptor: Day 7 ICOS+CD38+ clones were most often found later in ICOS-CD38- cTfh, suggesting that subset may serve as a memory reservoir. ICOS+CD38+ cTfh clonality correlated with the frequency of that population, and its change correlated with the change in circulating plasmablast frequency. When influenza clone enrichment was assessed, the possibility that the much larger non-cTfh compartments were undersampled could not be excluded. A recurrent oligoclonal ICOS+CD38+ cTfh response containing tetramer and AIM influenza-specific clonotypes was recalled by successive annual vaccinations. Productive TCRB sequences were recovered from only 10-20% of analyzed cells, so rare clonotypes could not be sampled.

The library was produced with the immunoSEQ multiplex PCR assay. Adaptive Biotechnologies carried out TCRB amplification, library preparation, sequencing and preliminary bioinformatics at Survey level resolution. Concerning the study's data processing: Clonality was computed in R as 1 minus normalized Shannon entropy; the Gini index was calculated with the R package ineq. Overlap score was the summed counts of shared sequences divided by total counts of all sequences in both compared samples. Fisher's exact test, with an assumed theoretical repertoire of 10^7 TCRB sequences, was used to assess the significance of shared clonotypes. TCRdb re-hosts the immuneACCESS table, in-frame sequences only. Its copies lack some clones; in the studies checked, an unresolved V gene accounts for under half of them, and the cause for the rest is not known. V, J and clone size were drawn from that table, and D and trimming were deduced from the DNA. Within this sample are approximately 6,900 clones, with 80% of them counted one time only. Jointly, the top ten make up approximately 0.54% of the sample.

The germline V gene sets CDR1 to SGHRS and CDR2 to YFSETQ. From its cysteine to its phenylalanine, the CDR3 spans 17 amino acids. This entry keeps only the CDR3 DNA: 51 bases, framed from base 1. V trim: 2 bases; J trim: 0 bases; unmatched bases: 7. The chain is made from TRBV5-1 and TRBJ2-3; 9 bases in the middle match TRBD2. Material: CXCR5- memory CD4+ T cells sorted from blood, obtained 7 days after influenza vaccination. The sample's cell subset or site label is to be understood as: CXCR5- memory CD4 T cells. The origin of this receptor is an adult who received the influenza vaccine. DNA sequence: TGCGCCAGCAGCTTCTGGTCGCTAGCGGGGAGCACAGATACGCAGTATTTT. Protein translation: CASSFWSLAGSTDTQYF. Joined to the reference TRBV5-1 and TRBJ2-3 proteins, this CDR3 gives the full variable domain: KAGVTQTPRYLIKTRGQQVTLSCSPISGHRSVSWYQQTPGQGLQFLFEYFSETQRNKGNFPGRFSGRQFSNSRSEMNVSTLELGDSALYLCASSFWSLAGSTDTQYFGPGTRLTVL.